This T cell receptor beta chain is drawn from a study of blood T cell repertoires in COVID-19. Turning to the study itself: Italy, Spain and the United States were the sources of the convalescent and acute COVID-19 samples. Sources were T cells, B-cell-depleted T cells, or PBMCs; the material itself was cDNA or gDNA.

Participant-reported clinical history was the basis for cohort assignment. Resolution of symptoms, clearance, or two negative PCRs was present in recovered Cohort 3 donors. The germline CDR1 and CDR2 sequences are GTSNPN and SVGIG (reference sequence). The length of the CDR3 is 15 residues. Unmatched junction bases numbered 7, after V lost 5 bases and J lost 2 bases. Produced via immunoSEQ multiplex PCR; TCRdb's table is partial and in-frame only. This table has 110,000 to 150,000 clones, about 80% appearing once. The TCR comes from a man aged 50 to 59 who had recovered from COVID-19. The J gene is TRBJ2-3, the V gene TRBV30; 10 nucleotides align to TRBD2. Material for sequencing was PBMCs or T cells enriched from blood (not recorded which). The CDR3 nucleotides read TGTGCCTGGGAATTAGCGGGAGGCCCCACAGATACGCAGTATTTT. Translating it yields CAWELAGGPTDTQYF.